Listed below are T cell receptor beta chains from one sample, sequenced in a study of graft-versus-host responses after intestinal transplantation. Which antigens these TCRs recognize remains unknown. Sequencing was performed with immunoSEQ multiplex PCR; in TCRdb, only in-frame clones are kept and a portion is missing. The table has some 83,000 clones, 75% to 95% seen once. The source material was unstimulated CD4+ T cells sorted from spleen or lymph node cells, sampled before intestinal transplant. These receptors all stem from a human donor who received an intestinal transplant. CDR3s include the opening cysteine and the closing phenylalanine or tryptophan. Each record gives: V gene, J gene, D gene, clone size, CDR3 length, CDR3 protein, CDR3 DNA. A D gene is named only where the DNA matches it firmly. A row's size may be missing; if present it is once, few, many or a size class.

TRBV7-2	TRBJ1-2	NA	NA	17	CASSLGTQGPANYGYTF	TGTGCCAGCAGCTTAGGGACACAGGGTCCAGCTAACTATGGCTACACCTTC
TRBV5-4	TRBJ1-2	TRBD1	NA	15	CASSSGTGRGYGYTF	TGTGCCAGCAGCTCCGGGACAGGGCGGGGCTATGGCTACACCTTC
TRBV7-2	TRBJ1-2	NA	NA	15	CASSLTSGVPYGYTF	TGTGCCAGCAGCTTAACTTCGGGGGTCCCCTATGGCTACACCTTC
TRBV4-3	TRBJ2-7	TRBD2	NA	15	CASSQEAGANYEQYF	TGCGCCAGCAGCCAAGAAGCGGGGGCCAACTACGAGCAGTACTTC
TRBV7-6	TRBJ2-3	NA	few	15	CASSPMGGRADTQYF	TGTGCCAGCAGCCCCATGGGGGGAAGGGCAGATACGCAGTATTTT
TRBV6-1	TRBJ2-1	TRBD2	NA	15	CASSDDGGVYNEQFF	TGTGCCAGCAGTGACGATGGGGGGGTATACAATGAGCAGTTCTTC
TRBV4-3	TRBJ2-3	TRBD2	NA	17	CASSQDYPAGGTDTQYF	TGCGCCAGCAGCCAAGACTACCCAGCGGGGGGCACAGATACGCAGTATTTT
TRBV19	TRBJ1-5	NA	NA	14	CASSIGGTPAPQHF	TGTGCCAGTAGTATCGGGGGGACGCCCGCGCCCCAGCATTTT
TRBV30	TRBJ1-4	NA	NA	16	CAWSVNRLTPGEKLFF	TGTGCCTGGAGTGTAAACCGGCTGACGCCGGGTGAAAAACTGTTTTTT
TRBV7-7	TRBJ2-5	NA	NA	13	CASSSRSQETQYF	TGTGCCAGCAGCTCGCGGAGCCAGGAGACCCAGTACTTC
TRBV5-4	TRBJ2-7	TRBD2	NA	15	CASSLASGGSYEQYF	TGTGCCAGCAGCTTGGCTAGCGGGGGGTCCTACGAGCAGTACTTC
TRBV19	TRBJ1-2	TRBD1	NA	15	CASSIGSIRTGMNTF	TGTGCCAGTAGTATAGGTTCAATTCGGACAGGGATGAACACCTTC
TRBV9	TRBJ1-6	TRBD1	NA	14	CASSGGDRDSPLHF	TGTGCCAGCAGCGGCGGGGACAGGGATTCACCCCTCCACTTT
TRBV27	TRBJ2-2	NA	NA	15	CASSPRGWNTGELFF	TGTGCCAGCAGTCCAAGGGGGTGGAACACCGGGGAGCTGTTTTTT
TRBV10-3	TRBJ2-2	TRBD1	few	16	CAISADRGRFTGELFF	TGTGCCATCAGTGCGGACAGGGGGCGCTTCACCGGGGAGCTGTTTTTT
TRBV19	TRBJ2-3	TRBD1	NA	15	CASRERDRATDTQYF	TGTGCCAGTAGGGAAAGGGACAGGGCAACAGATACGCAGTATTTT
TRBV6-5	TRBJ1-2	NA	NA	15	CASSSTGILLYGYTF	TGTGCCAGCAGTTCCACCGGGATTCTCCTCTATGGCTACACCTTC
TRBV5-4	TRBJ2-1	TRBD2	NA	16	CASSPLPSGVYNEQFF	TGTGCCAGCAGCCCGCTTCCTAGCGGGGTATACAATGAGCAGTTCTTC